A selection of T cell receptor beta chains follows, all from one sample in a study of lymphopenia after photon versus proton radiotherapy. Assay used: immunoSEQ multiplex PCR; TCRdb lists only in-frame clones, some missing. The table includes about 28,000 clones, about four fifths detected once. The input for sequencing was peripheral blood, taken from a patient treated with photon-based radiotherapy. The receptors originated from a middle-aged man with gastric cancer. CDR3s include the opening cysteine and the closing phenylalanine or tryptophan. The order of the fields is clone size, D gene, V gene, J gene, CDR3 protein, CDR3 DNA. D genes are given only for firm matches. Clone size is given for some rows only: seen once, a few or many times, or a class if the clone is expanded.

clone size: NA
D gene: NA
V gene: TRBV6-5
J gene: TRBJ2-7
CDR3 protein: CASTEVGGEQYF
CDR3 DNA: TGTGCCAGCACGGAGGTGGGGGGAGAGCAGTACTTC

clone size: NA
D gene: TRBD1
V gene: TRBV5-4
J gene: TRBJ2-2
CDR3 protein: CASSLGTGTITGELFF
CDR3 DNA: TGTGCCAGCAGCTTGGGGACAGGGACAATCACCGGGGAGCTGTTTTTT

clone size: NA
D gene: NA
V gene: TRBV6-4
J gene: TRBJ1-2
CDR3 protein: CASSDGQGLGYTF
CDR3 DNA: TGTGCCAGCAGTGATGGTCAGGGGCTTGGCTACACCTTC

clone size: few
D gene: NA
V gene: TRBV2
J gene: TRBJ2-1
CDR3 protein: CASSSISSYNEQFF
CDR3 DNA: TGTGCCAGCAGTTCTATTAGCTCCTACAATGAGCAGTTCTTC

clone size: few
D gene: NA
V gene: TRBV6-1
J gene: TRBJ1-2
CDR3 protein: CASPRHTF
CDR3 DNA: TGTGCCAGTCCCAGGCACACCTTC

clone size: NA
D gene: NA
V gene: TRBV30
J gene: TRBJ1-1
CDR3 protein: CAWSVGNTEAFF
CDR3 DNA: TGTGCCTGGAGTGTAGGGAACACTGAAGCTTTCTTT

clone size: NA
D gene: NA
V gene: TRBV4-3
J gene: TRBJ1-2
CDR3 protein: CASSARGSASGYTF
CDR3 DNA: TGCGCCAGCAGCGCCAGAGGGTCAGCTAGCGGCTACACCTTC

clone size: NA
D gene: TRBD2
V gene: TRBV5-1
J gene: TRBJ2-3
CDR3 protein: CASSLVGGGSTDTQYF
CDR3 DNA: TGCGCCAGCAGCTTGGTGGGCGGGGGAAGCACAGATACGCAGTATTTT

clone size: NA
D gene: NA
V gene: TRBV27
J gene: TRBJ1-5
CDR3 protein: CASSPPGQPQHF
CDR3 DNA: TGTGCCAGCAGTCCGCCCGGTCAGCCCCAGCATTTT

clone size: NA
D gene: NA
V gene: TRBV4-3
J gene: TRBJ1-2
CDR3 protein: CASSQDSRGNGYTF
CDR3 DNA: TGCGCCAGCAGCCAAGATAGTCGTGGAAATGGCTACACCTTC

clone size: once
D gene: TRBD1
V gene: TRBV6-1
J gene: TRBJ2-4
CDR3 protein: CASSDAQGAAKNIQYF
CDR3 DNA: TGTGCCAGCAGTGACGCACAGGGGGCGGCCAAAAACATTCAGTACTTC